This T cell receptor (beta chain) emerged from a study of blood T cell repertoires in COVID-19. On the study more broadly: Samples of COVID-19 (acute and convalescent) were obtained from the United States, Italy and Spain. T cells, B-cell-depleted T cells, or PBMCs provided the cDNA or gDNA that served as material.

Per the authors' pipeline: Reference gene primer amplification gave estimated nucleated cell counts. Clones were read by immunoSEQ multiplex PCR, and TCRdb kept only the in-frame ones, dropping some. V and J calls and clone size are given by that table; D and trimming were obtained from the DNA. Among approximately 100,000 clones listed, approximately 82% were seen once. Germline loops: CDR1 DFQATT, CDR2 SNEGSKA (reference sequence). The CDR3 is 14 amino acids. V gave up 3 bases and J gave up 1 base, with 13 bases separating them. Sequenced material: peripheral blood. This clonotype was obtained from a man in his 70s with acute or convalescent COVID-19. The genes are TRBV20-1 and TRBJ2-7; the D gene is possibly TRBD1 (6 bases). CDR3 amino acids: CSASFPGHSYEQYF. The CDR3 bases are TGCAGTGCTAGTTTCCCGGGACATTCCTACGAGCAGTACTTC.